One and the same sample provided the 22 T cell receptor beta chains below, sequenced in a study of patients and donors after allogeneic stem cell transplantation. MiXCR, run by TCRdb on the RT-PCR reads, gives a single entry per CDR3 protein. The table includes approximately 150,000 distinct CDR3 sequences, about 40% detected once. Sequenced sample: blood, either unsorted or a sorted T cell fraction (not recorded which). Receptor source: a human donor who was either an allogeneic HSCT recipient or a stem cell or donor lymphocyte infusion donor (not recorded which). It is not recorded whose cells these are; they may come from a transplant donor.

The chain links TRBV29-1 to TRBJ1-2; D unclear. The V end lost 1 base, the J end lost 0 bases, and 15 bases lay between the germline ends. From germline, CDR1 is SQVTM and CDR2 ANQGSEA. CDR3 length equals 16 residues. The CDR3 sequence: CSVEGEVDRANYGYTF. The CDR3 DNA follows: TGCAGCGTTGAAGGTGAAGTGGACCGAGCTAACTATGGCTACACCTTC.

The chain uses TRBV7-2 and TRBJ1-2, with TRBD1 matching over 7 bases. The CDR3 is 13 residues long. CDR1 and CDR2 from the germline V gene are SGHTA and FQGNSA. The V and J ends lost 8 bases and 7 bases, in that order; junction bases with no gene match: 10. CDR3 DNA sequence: TGTGCCAGCTACAGGGGTGAAGGGTTTGGCTACACCTTC. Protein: CASYRGEGFGYTF.

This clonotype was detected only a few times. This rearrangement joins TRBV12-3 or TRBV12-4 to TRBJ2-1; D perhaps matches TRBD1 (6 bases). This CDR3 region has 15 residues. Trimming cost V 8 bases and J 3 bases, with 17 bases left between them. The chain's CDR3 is CASLGSQGLYNEQFF. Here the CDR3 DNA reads TGTGCCAGCCTTGGGAGTCAGGGGCTCTACAATGAGCAGTTCTTC.

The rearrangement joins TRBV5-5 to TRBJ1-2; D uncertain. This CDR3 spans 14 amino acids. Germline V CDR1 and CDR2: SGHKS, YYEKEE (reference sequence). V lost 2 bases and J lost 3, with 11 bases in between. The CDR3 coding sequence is TGTGCCAGCAGCTTTTTGGGGATCGACTATGGCTACACCTTC. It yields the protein CASSFLGIDYGYTF.

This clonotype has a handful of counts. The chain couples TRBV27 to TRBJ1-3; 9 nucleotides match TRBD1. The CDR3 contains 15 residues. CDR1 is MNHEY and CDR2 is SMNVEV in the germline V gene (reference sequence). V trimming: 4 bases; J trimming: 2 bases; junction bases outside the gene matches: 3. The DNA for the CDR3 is TGTGCCAGCAGTTCCGGGACAGGGACTGGAAACACCATATATTTT. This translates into CASSSGTGTGNTIYF.

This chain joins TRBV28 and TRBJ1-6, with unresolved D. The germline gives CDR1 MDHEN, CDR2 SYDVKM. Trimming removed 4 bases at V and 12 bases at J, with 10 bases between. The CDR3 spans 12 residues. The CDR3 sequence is CASSSTSQPLHF. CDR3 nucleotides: TGTGCCAGCAGTTCCACCTCGCAACCCCTCCACTTT.

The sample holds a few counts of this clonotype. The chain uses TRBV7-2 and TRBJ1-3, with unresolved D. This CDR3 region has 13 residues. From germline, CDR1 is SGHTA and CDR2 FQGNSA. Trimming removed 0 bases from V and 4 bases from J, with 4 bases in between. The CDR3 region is CASSLAGGNTIYF. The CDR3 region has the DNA TGTGCCAGCAGCTTAGCCGGGGGAAACACCATATATTTT.

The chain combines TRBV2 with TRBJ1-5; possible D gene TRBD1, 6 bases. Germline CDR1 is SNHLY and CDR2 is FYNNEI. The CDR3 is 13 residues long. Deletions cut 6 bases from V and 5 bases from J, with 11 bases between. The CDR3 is CASRTGMDQPQHF. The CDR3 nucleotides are TGTGCCAGCAGGACAGGAATGGATCAGCCCCAGCATTTT. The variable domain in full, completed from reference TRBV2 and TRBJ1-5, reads EPEVTQTPSHQVTQMGQEVILRCVPISNHLYFYWYRQILGQKVEFLVSFYNNEISEKSEIFDDQFSVERPDGSNFTLKIRSTKLEDSAMYFCASRTGMDQPQHFGDGTRLSIL.

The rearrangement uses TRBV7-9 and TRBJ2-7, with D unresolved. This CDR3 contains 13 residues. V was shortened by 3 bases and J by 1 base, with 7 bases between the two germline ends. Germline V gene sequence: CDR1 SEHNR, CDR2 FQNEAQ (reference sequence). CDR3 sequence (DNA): TGTGCCAGCAGCTTCCCGGATTCCTACGAGCAGTACTTC. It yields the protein CASSFPDSYEQYF.

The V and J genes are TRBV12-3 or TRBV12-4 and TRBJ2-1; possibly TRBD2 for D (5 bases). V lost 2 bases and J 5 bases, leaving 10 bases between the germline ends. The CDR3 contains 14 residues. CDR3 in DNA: TGTGCCAGCAGTTTAATCCTAGCTAACAATGAGCAGTTCTTC. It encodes CASSLILANNEQFF.

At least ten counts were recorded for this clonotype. CDR3 in DNA: TGTGCCAGCTCCTTGGCAACTGAAGCTTTCTTT. This sequence encodes CASSLATEAFF. The chain recombines TRBV12-3 or TRBV12-4 with TRBJ1-1; D uncertain. Between the trimmed V and J ends, which lost 8 bases and 5 bases, there was a span of 9 bases. This CDR3 is 11 amino acids long.

CDR3 loop: CASSPLGPTSYEQYF. DNA for the CDR3: TGCGCCAGCAGCCCGCTCGGGCCTACCTCCTACGAGCAGTACTTC. V and J are TRBV5-1 and TRBJ2-7; D remains unclear. CDR1 and CDR2 (germline): SGHRS, YFSETQ. This CDR3 comprises 15 residues. Trimming removed 4 bases from V and 0 bases from J, with 14 bases in between. The full variable domain, its missing parts supplied by reference TRBV5-1 and TRBJ2-7, is KAGVTQTPRYLIKTRGQQVTLSCSPISGHRSVSWYQQTPGQGLQFLFEYFSETQRNKGNFPGRFSGRQFSNSRSEMNVSTLELGDSALYLCASSPLGPTSYEQYFGPGTRLTVT.

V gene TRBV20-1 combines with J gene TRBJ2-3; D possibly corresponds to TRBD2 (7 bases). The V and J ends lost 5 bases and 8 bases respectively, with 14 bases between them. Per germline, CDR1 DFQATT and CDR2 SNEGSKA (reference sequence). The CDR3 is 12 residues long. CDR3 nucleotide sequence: TGCAGTGCTTGGGGGGGCGTGGGTACGCAGTATTTT. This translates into CSAWGGVGTQYF.

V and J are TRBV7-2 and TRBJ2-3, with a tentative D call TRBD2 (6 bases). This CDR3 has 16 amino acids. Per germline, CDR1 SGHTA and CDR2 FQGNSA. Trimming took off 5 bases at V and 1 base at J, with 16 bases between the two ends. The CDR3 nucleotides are TGTGCCAGCAGCACCTTAATGGGGGGAGGCACAGATACGCAGTATTTT. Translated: CASSTLMGGGTDTQYF.

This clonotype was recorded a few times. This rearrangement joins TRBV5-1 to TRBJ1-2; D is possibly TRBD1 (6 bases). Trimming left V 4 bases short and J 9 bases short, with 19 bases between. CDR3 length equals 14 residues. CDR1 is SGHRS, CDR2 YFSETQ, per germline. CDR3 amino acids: CASSPFGGPCCYTF. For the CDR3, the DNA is TGCGCCAGCAGCCCGTTTGGGGGCCCATGTTGCTACACCTTC.

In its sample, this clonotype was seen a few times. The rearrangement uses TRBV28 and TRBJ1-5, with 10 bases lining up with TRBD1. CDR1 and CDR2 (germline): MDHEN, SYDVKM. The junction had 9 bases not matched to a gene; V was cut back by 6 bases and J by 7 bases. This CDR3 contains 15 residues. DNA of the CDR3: TGTGCCAGCAGCAAGGGACAGGGGTTCGGGCAGCCCCAGCATTTT. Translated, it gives CASSKGQGFGQPQHF.

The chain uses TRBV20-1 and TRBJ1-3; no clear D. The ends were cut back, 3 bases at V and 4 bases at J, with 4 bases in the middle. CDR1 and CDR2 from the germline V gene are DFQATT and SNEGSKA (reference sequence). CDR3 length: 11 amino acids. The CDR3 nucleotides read TGCAGTGCTAGTCCAGGAAACACCATATATTTT. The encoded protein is CSASPGNTIYF.

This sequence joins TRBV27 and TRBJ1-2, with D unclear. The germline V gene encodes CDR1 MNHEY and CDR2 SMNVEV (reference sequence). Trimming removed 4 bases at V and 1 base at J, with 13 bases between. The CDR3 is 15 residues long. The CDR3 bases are TGTGCCAGCAGTTCTAGACCCTTCCATAACTATGGCTACACCTTC. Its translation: CASSSRPFHNYGYTF.

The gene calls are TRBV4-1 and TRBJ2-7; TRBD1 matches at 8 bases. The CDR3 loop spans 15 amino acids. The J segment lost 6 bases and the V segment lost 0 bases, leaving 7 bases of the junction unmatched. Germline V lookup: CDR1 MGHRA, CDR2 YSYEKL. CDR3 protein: CASSQDPGGKGEQYV. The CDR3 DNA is TGCGCCAGCAGCCAAGATCCAGGGGGCAAAGGCGAGCAGTACGTC.

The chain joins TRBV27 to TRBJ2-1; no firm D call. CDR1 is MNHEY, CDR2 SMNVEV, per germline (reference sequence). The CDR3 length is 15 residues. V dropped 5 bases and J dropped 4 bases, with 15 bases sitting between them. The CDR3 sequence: CASSHYRNRYNEQFF. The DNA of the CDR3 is TGTGCCAGCAGTCACTACCGGAATCGGTACAATGAGCAGTTCTTC.

CDR3 residues: CAWISRGRGYTF. In DNA form, the CDR3 reads TGTGCCTGGATTTCGAGGGGCCGTGGCTACACCTTC. The chain uses TRBV30 and TRBJ1-2, with TRBD1 as a possible D gene (5 bases). V was trimmed by 4 bases and J by 7 bases, leaving 13 bases between them. The CDR3 contains 12 residues. Germline V gives CDR1 GTSNPN, CDR2 SVGIG (reference sequence). The whole variable domain, remainder taken from reference TRBV30 and TRBJ1-2, is SQTIHQWPATLVQPVGSPLSLECTVEGTSNPNLYWYRQAAGRGLQLLFYSVGIGQISSEVPQNLSASRPQDRQFILSSKKLLLSDSGFYLCAWISRGRGYTFGSGTRLTVV.

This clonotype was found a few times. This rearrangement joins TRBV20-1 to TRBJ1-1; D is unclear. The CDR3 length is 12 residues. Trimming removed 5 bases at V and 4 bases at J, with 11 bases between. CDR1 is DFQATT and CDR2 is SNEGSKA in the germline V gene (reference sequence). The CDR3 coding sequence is TGCAGTGCTGGGGAATGGGGCACTGAAGCTTTCTTT. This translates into CSAGEWGTEAFF.